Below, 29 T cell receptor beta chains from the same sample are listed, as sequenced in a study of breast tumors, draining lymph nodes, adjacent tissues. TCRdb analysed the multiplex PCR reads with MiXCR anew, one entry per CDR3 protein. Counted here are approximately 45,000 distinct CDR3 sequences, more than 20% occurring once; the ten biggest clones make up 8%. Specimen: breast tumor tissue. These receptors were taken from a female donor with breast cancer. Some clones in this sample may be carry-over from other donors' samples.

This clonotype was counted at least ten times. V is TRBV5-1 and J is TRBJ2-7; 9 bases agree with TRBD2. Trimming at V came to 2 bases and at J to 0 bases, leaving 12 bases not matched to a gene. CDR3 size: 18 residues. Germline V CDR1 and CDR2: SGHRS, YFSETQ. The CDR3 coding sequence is TGCGCCAGCAGCTTAGGGGCCAAGACTAGCGGTCTCTCCTACGAGCAGTACTTC. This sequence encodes CASSLGAKTSGLSYEQYF.

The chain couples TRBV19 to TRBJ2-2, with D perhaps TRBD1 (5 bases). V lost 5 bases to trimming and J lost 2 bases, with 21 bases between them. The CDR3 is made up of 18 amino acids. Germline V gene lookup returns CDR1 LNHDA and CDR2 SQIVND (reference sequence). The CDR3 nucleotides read TGTGCCAGTAGTGTGACAGCGATTCGTAGTTCTAACACCGGGGAGCTGTTTTTT. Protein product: CASSVTAIRSSNTGELFF.

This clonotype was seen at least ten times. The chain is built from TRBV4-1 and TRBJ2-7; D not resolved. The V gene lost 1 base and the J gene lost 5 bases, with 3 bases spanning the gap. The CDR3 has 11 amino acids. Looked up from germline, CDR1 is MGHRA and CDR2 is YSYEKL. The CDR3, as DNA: TGCGCCAGCAGCCAAGGACACGAGCAGTACTTC. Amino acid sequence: CASSQGHEQYF.

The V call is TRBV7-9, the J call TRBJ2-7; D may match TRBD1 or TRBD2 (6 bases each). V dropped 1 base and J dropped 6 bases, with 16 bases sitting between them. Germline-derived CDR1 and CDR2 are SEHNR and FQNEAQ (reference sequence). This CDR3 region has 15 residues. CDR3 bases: TGTGCCAGCAGCTTAGGACTAGGGGGATCGGGCGAGCAGTACTTC. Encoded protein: CASSLGLGGSGEQYF.

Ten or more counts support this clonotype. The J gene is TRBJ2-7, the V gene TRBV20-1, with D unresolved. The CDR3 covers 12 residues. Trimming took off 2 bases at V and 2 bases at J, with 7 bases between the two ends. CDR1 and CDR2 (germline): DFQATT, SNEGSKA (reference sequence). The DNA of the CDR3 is TGCAGTGCTAGAATGTCCACCTACGAGCAGTACTTC. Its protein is CSARMSTYEQYF.

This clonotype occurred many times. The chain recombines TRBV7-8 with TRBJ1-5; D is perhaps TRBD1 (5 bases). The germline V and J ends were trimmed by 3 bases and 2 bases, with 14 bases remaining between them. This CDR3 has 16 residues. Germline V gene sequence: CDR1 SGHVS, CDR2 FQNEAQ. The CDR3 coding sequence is TGTGCCAGCAGCTTCGTTCAGGGTGCGGGCAATCAGCCCCAGCATTTT. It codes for CASSFVQGAGNQPQHF.

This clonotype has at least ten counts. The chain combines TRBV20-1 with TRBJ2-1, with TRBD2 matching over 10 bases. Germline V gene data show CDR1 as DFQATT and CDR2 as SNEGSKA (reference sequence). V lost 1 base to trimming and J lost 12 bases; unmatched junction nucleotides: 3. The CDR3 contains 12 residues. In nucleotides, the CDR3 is TGCAGTGCTAGAGTCCTAGCGGGGGCGCAGTTCTTC. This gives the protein CSARVLAGAQFF.

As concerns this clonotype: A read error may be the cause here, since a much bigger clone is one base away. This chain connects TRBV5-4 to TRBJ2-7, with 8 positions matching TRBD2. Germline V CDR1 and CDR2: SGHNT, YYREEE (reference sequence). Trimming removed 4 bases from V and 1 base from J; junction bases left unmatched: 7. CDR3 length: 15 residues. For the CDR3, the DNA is TGTGCCAGCAGCCTGGACGGGGGGGATTCCTACGAGCAGTACTTC. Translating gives CASSLDGGDSYEQYF.

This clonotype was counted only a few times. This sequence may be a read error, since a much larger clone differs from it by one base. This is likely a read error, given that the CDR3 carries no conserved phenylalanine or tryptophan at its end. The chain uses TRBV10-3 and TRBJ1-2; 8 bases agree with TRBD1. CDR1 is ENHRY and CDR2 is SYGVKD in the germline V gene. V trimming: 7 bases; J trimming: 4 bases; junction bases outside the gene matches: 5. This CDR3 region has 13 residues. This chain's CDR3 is CAITDRAFYGYTS. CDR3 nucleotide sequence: TGTGCCATCACGGACAGGGCTTTCTATGGCTACACCTCC.

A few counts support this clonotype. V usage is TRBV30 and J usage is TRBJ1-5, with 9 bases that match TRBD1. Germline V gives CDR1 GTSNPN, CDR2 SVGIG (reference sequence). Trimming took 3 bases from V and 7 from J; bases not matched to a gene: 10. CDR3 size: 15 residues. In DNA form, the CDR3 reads TGTGCCTGGAGCTTAACAGGGGGCGCGTTCCAGCCCCAGCATTTT. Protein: CAWSLTGGAFQPQHF.

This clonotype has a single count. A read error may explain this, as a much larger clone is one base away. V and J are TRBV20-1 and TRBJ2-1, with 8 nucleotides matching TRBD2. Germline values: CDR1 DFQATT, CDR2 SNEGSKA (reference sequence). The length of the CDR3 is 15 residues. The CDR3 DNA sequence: TGCAGTGCTAGCCCCGGGGGGGCCTTAGACAATGAGCGGTTCTTC. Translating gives CSASPGGALDNERFF.

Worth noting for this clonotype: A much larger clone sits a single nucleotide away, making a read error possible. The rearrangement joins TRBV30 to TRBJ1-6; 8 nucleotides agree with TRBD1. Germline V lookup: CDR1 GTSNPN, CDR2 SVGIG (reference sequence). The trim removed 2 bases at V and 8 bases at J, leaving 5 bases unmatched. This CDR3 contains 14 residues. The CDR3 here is CAWSTDRADSPLHF. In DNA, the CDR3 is TGTGCCTGGAGTACGGACAGGGCGGATTCACCCCTCCACTTT.

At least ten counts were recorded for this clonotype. The CDR3: CASSEYNSPLHF. The CDR3 bases are TGTGCCAGCAGTGAGTATAATTCACCCCTCCACTTT. The chain links TRBV25-1 to TRBJ1-6, with D unresolved. Trimming left V 3 bases short and J 4 bases short, with 1 base between. This CDR3 contains 12 residues. The germline V gene encodes CDR1 MGHDK and CDR2 SYGVNS.

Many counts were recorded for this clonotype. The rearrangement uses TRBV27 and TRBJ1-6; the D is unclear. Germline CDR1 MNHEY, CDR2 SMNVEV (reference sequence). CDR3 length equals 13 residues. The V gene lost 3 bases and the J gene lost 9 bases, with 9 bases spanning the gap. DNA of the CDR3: TGTGCCAGCAGTTTTTTGGGGATTTCACCCCTCCACTTT. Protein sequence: CASSFLGISPLHF.

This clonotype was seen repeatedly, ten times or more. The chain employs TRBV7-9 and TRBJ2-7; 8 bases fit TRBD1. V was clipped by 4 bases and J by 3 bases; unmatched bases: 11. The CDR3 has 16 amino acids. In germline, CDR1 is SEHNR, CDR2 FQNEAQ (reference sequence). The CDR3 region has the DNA TGTGCCAGCAGCTGGGTGGGGGGACAGGACGACTACGAGCAGTACTTC. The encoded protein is CASSWVGGQDDYEQYF.

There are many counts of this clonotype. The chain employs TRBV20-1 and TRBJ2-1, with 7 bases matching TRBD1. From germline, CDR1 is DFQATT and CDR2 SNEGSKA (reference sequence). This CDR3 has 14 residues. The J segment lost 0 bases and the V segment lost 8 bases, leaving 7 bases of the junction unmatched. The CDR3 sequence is CSTPGDSSYNEQFF. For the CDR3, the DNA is TGCAGTACCCCCGGGGACAGCTCCTACAATGAGCAGTTCTTC.

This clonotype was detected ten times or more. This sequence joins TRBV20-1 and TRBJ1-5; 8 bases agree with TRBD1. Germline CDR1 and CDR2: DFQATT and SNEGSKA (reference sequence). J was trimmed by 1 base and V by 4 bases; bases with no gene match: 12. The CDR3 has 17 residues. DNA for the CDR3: TGCAGTGCTACCGACAGGGGTCCGGTATTAAGCAATCAGCCCCAGCATTTT. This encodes CSATDRGPVLSNQPQHF.

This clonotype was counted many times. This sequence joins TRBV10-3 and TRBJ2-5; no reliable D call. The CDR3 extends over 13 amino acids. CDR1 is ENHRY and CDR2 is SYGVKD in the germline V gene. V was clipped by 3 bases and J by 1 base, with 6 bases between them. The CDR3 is CAISETVQETQYF. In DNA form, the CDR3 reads TGTGCCATCAGTGAAACAGTCCAAGAGACCCAGTACTTC.

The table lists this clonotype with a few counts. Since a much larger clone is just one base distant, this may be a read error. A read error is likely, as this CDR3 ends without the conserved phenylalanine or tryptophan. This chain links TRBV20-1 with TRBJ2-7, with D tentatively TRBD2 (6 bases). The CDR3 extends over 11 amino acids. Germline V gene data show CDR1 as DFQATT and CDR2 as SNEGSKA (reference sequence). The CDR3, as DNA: TGCAGCGGGGACTTCTTCGGCGAGCAGTACCTC. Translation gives CSGDFFGEQYL.

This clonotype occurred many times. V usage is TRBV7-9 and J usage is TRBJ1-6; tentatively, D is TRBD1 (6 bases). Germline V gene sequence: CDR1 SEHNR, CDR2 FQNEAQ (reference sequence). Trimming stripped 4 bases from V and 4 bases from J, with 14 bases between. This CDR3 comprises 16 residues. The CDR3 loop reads CASSSTGSEYNSPLHF. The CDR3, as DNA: TGTGCCAGCAGCTCAACAGGGTCGGAGTATAATTCACCCCTCCACTTT.

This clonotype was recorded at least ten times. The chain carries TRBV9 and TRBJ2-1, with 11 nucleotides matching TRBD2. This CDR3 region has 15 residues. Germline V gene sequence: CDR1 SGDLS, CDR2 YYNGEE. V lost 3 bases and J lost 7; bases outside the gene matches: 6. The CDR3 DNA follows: TGTGCCAGCAGCGCGCTAGCGGGAGGAAGGAATGAGCAGTTCTTC. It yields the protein CASSALAGGRNEQFF.

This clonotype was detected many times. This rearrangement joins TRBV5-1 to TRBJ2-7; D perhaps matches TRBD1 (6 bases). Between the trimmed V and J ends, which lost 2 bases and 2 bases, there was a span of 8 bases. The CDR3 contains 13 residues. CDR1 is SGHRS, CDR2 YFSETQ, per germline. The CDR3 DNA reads TGCGCCAGCAGCTTCGCAGGGGCCTACGAGCAGTACTTC. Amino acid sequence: CASSFAGAYEQYF. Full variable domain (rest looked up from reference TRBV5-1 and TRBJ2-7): KAGVTQTPRYLIKTRGQQVTLSCSPISGHRSVSWYQQTPGQGLQFLFEYFSETQRNKGNFPGRFSGRQFSNSRSEMNVSTLELGDSALYLCASSFAGAYEQYFGPGTRLTVT.

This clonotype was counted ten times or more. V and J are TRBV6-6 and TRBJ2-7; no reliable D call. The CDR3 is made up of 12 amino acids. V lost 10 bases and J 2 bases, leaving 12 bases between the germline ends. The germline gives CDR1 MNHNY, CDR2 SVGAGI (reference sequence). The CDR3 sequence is CATKDGTYEQYF. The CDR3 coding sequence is TGTGCCACAAAAGACGGAACCTACGAGCAGTACTTC.

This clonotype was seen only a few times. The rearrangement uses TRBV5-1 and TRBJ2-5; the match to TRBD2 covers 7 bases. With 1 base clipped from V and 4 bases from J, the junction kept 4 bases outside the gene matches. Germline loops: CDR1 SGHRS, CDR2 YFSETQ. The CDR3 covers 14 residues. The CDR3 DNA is TGCGCCAGCAGCTTGCTTGGGAGGGGAGAGACCCAGTACTTC. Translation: CASSLLGRGETQYF.

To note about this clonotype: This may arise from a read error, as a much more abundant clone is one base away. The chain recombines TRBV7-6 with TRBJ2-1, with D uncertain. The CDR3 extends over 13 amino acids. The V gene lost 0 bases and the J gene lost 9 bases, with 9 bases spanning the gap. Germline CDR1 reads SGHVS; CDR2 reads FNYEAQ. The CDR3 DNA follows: TGTGCCAGCAGCTTAGCCCCCGCCCGTGAGCAGTTCTTC. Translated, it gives CASSLAPAREQFF.

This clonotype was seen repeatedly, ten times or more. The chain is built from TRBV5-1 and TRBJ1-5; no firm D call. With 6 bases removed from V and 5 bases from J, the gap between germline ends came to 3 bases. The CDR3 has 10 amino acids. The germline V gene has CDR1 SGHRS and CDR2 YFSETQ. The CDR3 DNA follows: TGCGCCAGCACCCATCAGCCCCAGCATTTT. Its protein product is CASTHQPQHF.

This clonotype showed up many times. Written as DNA, the CDR3 is TGTGCCAGCAGCCAAGGGTTTGGTTCACCCCTCCACTTT. Its translation: CASSQGFGSPLHF. V gene TRBV3-1 combines with J gene TRBJ1-6, with D hard to call. V was pared by 1 base and J by 9 bases, with 7 bases between. The CDR3 is made up of 13 amino acids. Germline CDR1 is LGHDT and CDR2 is YNNKEL (reference sequence).

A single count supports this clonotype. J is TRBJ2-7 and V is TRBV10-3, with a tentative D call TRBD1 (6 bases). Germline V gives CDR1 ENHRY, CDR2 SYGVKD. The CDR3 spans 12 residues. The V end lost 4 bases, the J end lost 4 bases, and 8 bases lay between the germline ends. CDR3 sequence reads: CAISGQAYEQYF. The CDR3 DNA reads TGTGCCATCAGTGGACAGGCGTACGAGCAGTACTTC.

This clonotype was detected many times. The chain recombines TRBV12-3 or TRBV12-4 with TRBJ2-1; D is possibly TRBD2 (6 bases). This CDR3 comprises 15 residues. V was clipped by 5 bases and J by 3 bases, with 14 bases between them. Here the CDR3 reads CASSTGGTLYNEQFF. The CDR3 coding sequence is TGTGCCAGCAGTACCGGTGGGACTCTCTACAATGAGCAGTTCTTC.